The sequence of this T cell receptor beta chain was determined in a study of T cells after yellow fever vaccination. Study in general: Those fractions that held only low numbers of cells were prepared using the SMART-Seq v4 Ultra Low Input RNA kit. General study findings and limits: A small share of clonotypes appeared in both CD4 and CD8 compartments. Weaker overall, the secondary response nonetheless peaked faster (day 5 versus 15).

Points on this clonotype: No antigen is known for it.

TCRdb passed the 5' RACE reads through MiXCR, listing each CDR3 protein once. The sample has 550,000 or so distinct CDR3 sequences, 15% to 20% seen once. V was shortened by 5 bases and J by 2 bases, with 9 bases between the two germline ends. CDR1 is MNHEY, CDR2 SVGEGT, per germline. The CDR3 length is 14 residues. The TCR comes from a man aged 30-40 years who received the YFV17D yellow fever vaccine. The chain carries TRBV6-2 or TRBV6-3 and TRBJ2-2; D may be TRBD1 (6 bases). The sample in question was PBMCs, obtained 15 days after the yellow fever booster vaccination. The CDR3 coding sequence is TGTGCCAGCAGTCGGGACATTAACACCGGGGAGCTGTTTTTT. This translates into CASSRDINTGELFF.